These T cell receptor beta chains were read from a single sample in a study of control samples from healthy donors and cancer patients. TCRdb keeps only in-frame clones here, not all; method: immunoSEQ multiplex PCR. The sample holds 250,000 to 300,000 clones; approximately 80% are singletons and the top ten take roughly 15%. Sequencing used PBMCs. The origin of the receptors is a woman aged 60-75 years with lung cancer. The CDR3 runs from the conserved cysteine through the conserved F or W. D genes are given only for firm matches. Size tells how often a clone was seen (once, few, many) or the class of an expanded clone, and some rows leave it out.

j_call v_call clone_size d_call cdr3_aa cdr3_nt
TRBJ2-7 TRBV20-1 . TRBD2 CSASFISGGTPSYEQYF TGCAGTGCTAGTTTCATTTCGGGGGGAACACCCTCCTACGAGCAGTACTTC
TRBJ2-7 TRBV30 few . CASTGGGYEQYF TGTGCCTCCACCGGCGGAGGCTACGAGCAGTACTTC
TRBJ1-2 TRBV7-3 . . CASGTLYGYTF TGTGCCAGCGGGACTCTCTATGGCTACACCTTC
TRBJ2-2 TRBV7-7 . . CASSLRQGSTGELFF TGTGCTAGCAGCTTAAGGCAGGGCTCCACCGGGGAGCTGTTTTTT
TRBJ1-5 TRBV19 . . CASSLTEQPQHF TGTGCCAGTAGTCTAACGGAGCAGCCCCAGCATTTT
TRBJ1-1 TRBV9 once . CASSVLQGAGTEAFF TGTGCCAGCAGCGTACTGCAGGGAGCAGGCACTGAAGCTTTCTTT
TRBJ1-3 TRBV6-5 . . CASSLISGNTIYF TGTGCCAGCAGTTTAATCTCTGGAAACACCATATATTTT
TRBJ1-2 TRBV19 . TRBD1 CASSRDRGNYGYTF TGTGCCAGTAGCCGGGACAGGGGAAACTATGGCTACACCTTC
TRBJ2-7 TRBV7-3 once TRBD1 CASSGGQGYEQYF TGTGCCAGCAGCGGAGGACAGGGCTACGAGCAGTACTTC
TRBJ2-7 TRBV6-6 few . CASSYSAGAAYEQYF TGTGCCAGCAGTTACTCTGCAGGGGCGGCCTACGAGCAGTACTTC
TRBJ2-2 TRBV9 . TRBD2 CASSAGGGGGELFF TGTGCCAGCAGCGCGGGGGGAGGTGGCGGGGAGCTGTTTTTT
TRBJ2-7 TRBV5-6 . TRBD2 CASSPSGTEQYF TGTGCCAGCAGCCCTAGCGGGACAGAGCAGTACTTC
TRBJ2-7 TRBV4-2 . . CASSPRTNSLYEQYF TGTGCCAGCAGCCCCCGGACCAACAGTCTTTACGAGCAGTACTTC
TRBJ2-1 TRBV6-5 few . CATLGGPYNEQFF TGTGCCACCCTAGGGGGACCTTACAATGAGCAGTTCTTC
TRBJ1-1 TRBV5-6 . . CASSVPGLGTEAFF TGTGCCAGCAGCGTTCCAGGGTTGGGCACTGAAGCTTTCTTT
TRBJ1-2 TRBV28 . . CASSLLLRDGIYGYTF TGTGCCAGCAGTTTACTCCTAAGAGACGGTATCTATGGCTACACCTTC
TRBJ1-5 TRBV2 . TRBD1 CASTSTGFRNQPQHF TGTGCCAGCACCTCGACAGGGTTTCGCAATCAGCCCCAGCATTTT
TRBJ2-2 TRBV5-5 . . CASGRGNTGELFF TGTGCCAGCGGCAGAGGGAACACCGGGGAGCTGTTTTTT
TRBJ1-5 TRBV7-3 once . CASSPQGNQPQHF TGTGCCAGCAGCCCGCAGGGGAATCAGCCCCAGCATTTT
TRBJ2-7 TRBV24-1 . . CATSDPGVREQYF TGTGCCACCAGTGATCCCGGAGTTCGGGAGCAGTACTTC
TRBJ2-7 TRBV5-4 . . CASSLDVGSYEQYF TGTGCCAGCAGCTTGGACGTGGGGAGCTACGAGCAGTACTTC
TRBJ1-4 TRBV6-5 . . CASSWDKYNEKLFF TGTGCCAGCAGTTGGGATAAGTACAATGAAAAACTGTTTTTT
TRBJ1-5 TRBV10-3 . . CAITGGRNQPQHF TGTGCCATCACTGGGGGACGGAATCAGCCCCAGCATTTT
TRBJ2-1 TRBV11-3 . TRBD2 CASSSLPRAGEQFF TGTGCCAGCAGCTCCCTTCCCCGAGCGGGGGAGCAGTTCTTC
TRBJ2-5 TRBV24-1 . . CATSDPGSVQETQYF TGTGCCACCAGTGACCCCGGGTCGGTGCAAGAGACCCAGTACTTC
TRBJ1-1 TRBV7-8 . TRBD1 CASSLAYRGPTEAFF TGTGCCAGCAGCTTAGCATACAGGGGACCCACTGAAGCTTTCTTT
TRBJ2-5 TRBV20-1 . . CSASTSGETQYF TGCAGTGCTAGTACTAGTGGGGAGACCCAGTACTTC
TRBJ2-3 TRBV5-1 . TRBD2 CASEGGTDTQYF TGCGCCAGCGAGGGAGGGACAGATACGCAGTATTTT
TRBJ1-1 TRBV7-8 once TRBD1 CASSSRDSGLNTEAFF TGTGCCAGCAGCTCCCGGGACAGTGGTTTGAACACTGAAGCTTTCTTT
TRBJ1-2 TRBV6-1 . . CASSPGNYGYTF TGTGCCAGCAGTCCGGGGAACTATGGCTACACCTTC
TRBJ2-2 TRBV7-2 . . CASSLVRGFAGELFF TGTGCCAGCAGCTTAGTACGGGGATTCGCCGGGGAGCTGTTTTTT
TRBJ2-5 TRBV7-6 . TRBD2 CASRRGLAGIQETQYF TGTGCCAGCAGAAGAGGACTAGCGGGGATCCAAGAGACCCAGTACTTC
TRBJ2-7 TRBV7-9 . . CASSFQGHEQYF TGTGCCAGCAGCTTTCAGGGTCACGAGCAGTACTTC
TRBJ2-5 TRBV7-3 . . CASSTRGGETQYF TGTGCCAGCAGCACAAGGGGGGGAGAGACCCAGTACTTC
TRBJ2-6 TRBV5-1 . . CASSLVAGSGANVLTF TGCGCCAGCAGCTTGGTCGCGGGCTCTGGGGCCAACGTCCTGACTTTC
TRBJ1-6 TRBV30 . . CAWNPGTSNSPLHF TGTGCCTGGAACCCCGGGACTTCCAATTCACCCCTCCACTTT
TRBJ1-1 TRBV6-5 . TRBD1 CAGTGTGRNTEAFF TGTGCCGGTACAGGGACAGGAAGAAACACTGAAGCTTTCTTT
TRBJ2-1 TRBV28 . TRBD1 CASSTTGGGIGEQFF TGTGCCAGCAGTACGACAGGGGGAGGAATTGGTGAGCAGTTCTTC
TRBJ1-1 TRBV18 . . CASSLNTEAFF TGTGCCAGCTCACTGAACACTGAAGCTTTCTTT
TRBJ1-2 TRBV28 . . CASSLELWLGYTF TGTGCCAGCAGTTTAGAACTCTGGCTGGGCTACACCTTC
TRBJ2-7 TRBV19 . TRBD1 CASSEQGVGGRSYEQYF TGTGCCAGTAGTGAACAGGGGGTCGGAGGAAGATCCTACGAGCAGTACTTC
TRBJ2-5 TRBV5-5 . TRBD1 CASSSDRGRGETQYF TGTGCCAGCAGCTCTGACAGGGGGCGCGGGGAGACCCAGTACTTC
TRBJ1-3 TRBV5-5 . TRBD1 CASSGGQPLSGNTIYF TGTGCCAGCAGCGGGGGACAGCCTCTCTCTGGAAACACCATATATTTT
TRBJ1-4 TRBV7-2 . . CASSLDSSHEKLFF TGTGCCAGCAGCTTGGACAGTAGTCATGAAAAACTGTTTTTT
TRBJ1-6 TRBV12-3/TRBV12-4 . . CASSLNDNSPLHF TGTGCCAGCAGTTTGAACGATAATTCACCCCTCCACTTT
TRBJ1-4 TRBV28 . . CASSFPTRDEKLFF TGTGCCAGCAGTTTTCCAACAAGGGATGAAAAACTGTTTTTT
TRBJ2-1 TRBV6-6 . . CATTTPQSEQFF TGTGCCACCACTACACCCCAGAGCGAGCAGTTCTTC
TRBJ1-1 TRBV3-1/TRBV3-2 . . CASSPDSNTEAFF TGTGCCAGCAGCCCCGATTCGAACACTGAAGCTTTCTTT
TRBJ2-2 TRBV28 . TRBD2 CASSGVAGVGELFF TGTGCCAGCAGTGGGGTAGCGGGAGTCGGGGAGCTGTTTTTT
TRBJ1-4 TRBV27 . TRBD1 CASSLLGTATNEKLFF TGTGCCAGCAGTTTACTAGGGACAGCAACTAATGAAAAACTGTTTTTT
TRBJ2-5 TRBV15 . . CATSRDRVGQETQYF TGTGCCACCAGCAGAGATCGGGTAGGCCAAGAGACCCAGTACTTC
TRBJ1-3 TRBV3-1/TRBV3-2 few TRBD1 CASSQGRQGAGNTIYF TGTGCCAGCAGCCAAGGACGACAGGGGGCTGGAAACACCATATATTTT
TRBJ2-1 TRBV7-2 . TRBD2 CASSFSGSENNEQFF TGTGCCAGCAGCTTTAGCGGGAGCGAAAACAATGAGCAGTTCTTC
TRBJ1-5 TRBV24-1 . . CATSVQGNQPQHF TGTGCCACCAGTGTGCAGGGCAATCAGCCCCAGCATTTT
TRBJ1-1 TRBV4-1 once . CASSQVNLNTEAFF TGCGCCAGCAGCCAAGTCAACCTGAACACTGAAGCTTTCTTT
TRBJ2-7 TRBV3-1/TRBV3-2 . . CASSQPGPGGEQYF TGTGCCAGCAGCCAACCCGGGCCAGGAGGCGAGCAGTACTTC
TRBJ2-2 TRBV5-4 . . CASTLQTGELFF TGTGCCAGCACCCTCCAGACCGGGGAGCTGTTTTTT
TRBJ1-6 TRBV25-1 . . CASSEYEGHSPLHF TGTGCCAGCAGTGAATACGAAGGTCATTCACCCCTCCACTTT